This TCR beta chain originates from a study of identical twins. TCRdb ran MiXCR on the 5' RACE reads and lists one entry per CDR3 protein. Counted here are 570,000 or so distinct CDR3 sequences, roughly 9.9% occurring once; the ten biggest clones make up 2.5% to 3%. All of the donors were Caucasians in good health. In germline, CDR1 is LGHDT, CDR2 YNNKEL (reference sequence). J lost 6 bases, V lost 0 bases, and 10 bases had no gene match. The CDR3 length is 17 residues. This clonotype appeared many times. These data were likewise used in another study, on yellow fever vaccine responses in identical twins.

The chain has TRBV3-1 and TRBJ1-1; 10 positions match TRBD1. Source material: PBMCs. The TCR sequence derives from a young woman in good health. The CDR3 DNA is TGTGCCAGCAGCCAAGAAGTGGGGGGGACAGGGGTCGCTGAAGCTTTCTTT. This gives the protein CASSQEVGGTGVAEAFF.